This entry lists 18 T cell receptor beta chains sequenced from one sample in a study of blood T cell repertoires in COVID-19. The protocol was immunoSEQ multiplex PCR, while the TCRdb copy is restricted to in-frame clones and leaves out a portion. The sample contains 250,000 to 300,000 clones, roughly 86% of which appear only once. Sequences were obtained from peripheral blood. These receptors all stem from a woman aged 55-70 years with COVID-19, enrolled during active disease.

The chain uses TRBV11-2 and TRBJ1-6; 9 nucleotides align to TRBD1. The CDR3 sequence is 15 residues long. J lost 7 bases, V lost 5 bases, and 6 bases had no gene match. Germline V gene lookup returns CDR1 SGHAT and CDR2 FQNNGV. CDR3 in amino acids: CASSPTGTGNSPLHF. For the CDR3, the DNA is TGTGCCAGCAGCCCGACCGGGACAGGGAATTCACCCCTCCACTTT.

The chain combines TRBV7-2 with TRBJ2-7; D may be TRBD2 (6 bases). Looked up from germline, CDR1 is SGHTA and CDR2 is FQGNSA. The CDR3 consists of 13 residues. Trimming removed 3 bases from V and 5 bases from J, with 11 bases in between. CDR3 coding DNA: TGTGCCAGCAGCTTGGCGGGAACCCACGAGCAGTACTTC. Protein product: CASSLAGTHEQYF.

This chain links TRBV4-2 with TRBJ2-2; 8 nucleotides line up with TRBD2. With 3 bases clipped from V and 4 bases from J, the junction kept 7 bases outside the gene matches. Looked up from germline, CDR1 is LGHNA and CDR2 is YNFKEQ. The CDR3 covers 16 residues. CDR3 sequence reads: CASSQKAGVSTGELFF. As DNA, the CDR3 is TGTGCCAGCAGCCAGAAAGCGGGAGTGTCCACCGGGGAGCTGTTTTTT.

This clone was seen a few times. The gene calls are TRBV11-3 and TRBJ2-1, with 11 positions matching TRBD2. The germline CDR1 and CDR2 sequences are SGHNT and YENEEA. CDR3 length: 15 residues. The V segment lost 1 base and the J segment 7 bases; nucleotides outside the gene matches: 3. CDR3 in amino acids: CASSLGPSGRNEQFF. The CDR3 DNA reads as TGTGCCAGCAGCTTAGGACCTAGCGGGAGGAATGAGCAGTTCTTC.

The chain recombines TRBV7-9 with TRBJ2-7; the D gene is possibly TRBD2 (6 bases). Germline V gene lookup returns CDR1 SEHNR and CDR2 FQNEAQ (reference sequence). This CDR3 contains 14 residues. Deletions cut 2 bases from V and 0 bases from J, with 8 bases between. CDR3 loop: CASSLSRDSYEQYF. DNA for the CDR3: TGTGCCAGCAGCTTATCGCGGGACTCCTACGAGCAGTACTTC.

As concerns this clone: The identical CDR3 is also encoded by other nucleotide sequences in the sample. The chain couples TRBV6-5 to TRBJ2-1; TRBD2 might be the D (6 bases). CDR1 and CDR2 from the germline V gene are MNHEY and SVGAGI. The CDR3 has 13 residues. V was clipped by 6 bases and J by 7 bases, with 13 bases between them. The CDR3 nucleotides are TGTGCCAGCAGCCGCACGGGGAGGAATGAGCAGTTCTTC. Amino acid sequence: CASSRTGRNEQFF.

The CDR3 sequence is CASSFGTDFMNTEAFF. For the CDR3, the DNA is TGTGCCAGTAGTTTCGGGACAGACTTTATGAACACTGAAGCTTTCTTT. The chain carries TRBV19 and TRBJ1-1, with 7 bases lining up with TRBD1. Germline CDR1 reads LNHDA; CDR2 reads SQIVND (reference sequence). After removal of 5 bases from V and 0 bases from J, the junction contained 9 bases not matched to a gene. There are 16 residues in the CDR3.

V gene TRBV6-5 combines with J gene TRBJ1-2; a possible D gene is TRBD1 (5 bases). Germline V gives CDR1 MNHEY, CDR2 SVGAGI. The CDR3 extends over 13 amino acids. Trimming pared 11 bases from V and 0 bases from J, leaving 13 bases between. The CDR3 loop reads CAAARASNYGYTF. CDR3 nucleotide sequence: TGTGCCGCGGCCAGGGCGTCTAACTATGGCTACACCTTC.

The chain has TRBV30 and TRBJ2-3; a weak D match, TRBD2 (6 bases). The germline gives CDR1 GTSNPN, CDR2 SVGIG (reference sequence). The CDR3 is made up of 15 amino acids. V was trimmed by 4 bases and J by 0 bases, leaving 14 bases between them. The CDR3 nucleotides read TGTGCCTGGACCCCGGGTAGCGGTAGCACAGATACGCAGTATTTT. It encodes CAWTPGSGSTDTQYF.

The genes are TRBV7-6 and TRBJ2-7, with a tentative D call TRBD1 (7 bases). CDR3 length equals 14 residues. V was clipped by 3 bases and J by 5 bases, with 14 bases between them. Germline loops: CDR1 SGHVS, CDR2 FNYEAQ. For the CDR3, the DNA is TGTGCCAGCAGCTTGCCAGGGGGGTACGACGAGCAGTACTTC. It yields the protein CASSLPGGYDEQYF.

The genes are TRBV2 and TRBJ1-6; the D gene is possibly TRBD1 (6 bases). V shed 2 bases and J shed 7 bases, with 12 bases lying between them. Per the germline V gene, CDR1 is SNHLY and CDR2 is FYNNEI. The CDR3 is 15 residues long. The CDR3: CASSEQGQENSPLHF. Here the CDR3 DNA reads TGTGCCAGCAGTGAACAGGGGCAAGAGAATTCACCCCTCCACTTT.

This clone turned up a few times. The chain combines TRBV7-9 with TRBJ2-7; the D gene is possibly TRBD1 (6 bases). Per germline, CDR1 SEHNR and CDR2 FQNEAQ (reference sequence). V gave up 1 base and J gave up 5 bases, with 12 bases separating them. CDR3 length equals 14 residues. The CDR3 spells CASSLGQDGNEQYF. Written as DNA, the CDR3 is TGTGCCAGCAGCTTAGGACAGGATGGAAACGAGCAGTACTTC.

The chain combines TRBV19 with TRBJ1-4, with D perhaps matching TRBD1 (5 bases). The CDR3 loop spans 16 amino acids. In germline, CDR1 is LNHDA, CDR2 SQIVND (reference sequence). V was pared by 1 base and J by 5 bases, with 14 bases between. The CDR3 loop reads CASSIVTGGKNEKLFF. DNA for the CDR3: TGTGCCAGTAGTATAGTCACGGGGGGGAAGAATGAAAAACTGTTTTTT.

This clone occurred a few times. The chain links TRBV7-9 to TRBJ1-2; D might be TRBD1 (6 bases). CDR3 length: 14 residues. CDR1 and CDR2 (germline): SEHNR, FQNEAQ (reference sequence). V gave up 1 base and J gave up 12 bases, with 18 bases separating them. Here the CDR3 reads CASSLGGAREGDTF. CDR3 DNA: TGTGCCAGCAGCTTAGGTGGTGCCAGGGAGGGGGACACCTTC.

This clone was counted a single time. The chain employs TRBV21-1 and TRBJ2-1; the table assigns TRBD2, which was not confirmed against the DNA. TRBV21-1 is a documented pseudogene. The CDR3 totals 14 residues. The CDR3 is CASGRAFAYNEQFF. Here the CDR3 DNA reads TGTGCCAGCGGGAGGGCCTTCGCCTACAATGAGCAGTTCTTC.

V is TRBV5-4 and J is TRBJ2-7; possibly TRBD2 for D (6 bases). Germline V lookup: CDR1 SGHNT, CDR2 YYREEE (reference sequence). V was shortened by 4 bases and J by 3 bases, with 14 bases between the two germline ends. The CDR3 is made up of 14 amino acids. The CDR3 sequence is CASSPGRGIYEQYF. CDR3 DNA: TGTGCCAGCAGCCCGGGACGCGGGATCTACGAGCAGTACTTC.

This clone came up once. CDR3 protein: CASSQAGTSSDTQYF. The CDR3, as DNA: TGTGCCAGCAGCCAGGCCGGGACTTCATCAGATACGCAGTATTTT. This chain connects TRBV3-1 (or the pseudogene TRBV3-2) to TRBJ2-3, with a tentative D call TRBD2 (6 bases). Trimming cost V 3 bases and J 4 bases, with 14 bases left between them. The CDR3 consists of 15 residues. CDR1 is LGHDT, CDR2 YNNKEL, per germline (reference sequence).

The chain links TRBV27 to TRBJ2-1; TRBD1 matches 9 bases. Germline V gives CDR1 MNHEY, CDR2 SMNVEV (reference sequence). The CDR3 is 15 amino acids. V lost 3 bases, J lost 4 bases, and 4 bases stayed unmatched. DNA of the CDR3: TGTGCCAGCAGTTTCCGCGGACAGGGGTACAATGAGCAGTTCTTC. It yields the protein CASSFRGQGYNEQFF.